This T cell receptor beta chain was profiled in a study of OX40 agonist ivuxolimab in advanced cancers. On the study more broadly: Ivuxolimab, which is an agonistic anti-OX40 (CD134) antibody, was administered to the patients. Intravenous ivuxolimab was administered to patients every 2 weeks at 0.01 to 10 mg/kg. A male proportion of about 84% was recorded, with mean age around 60 years and range roughly 23 to 85.

V lost 8 bases and J lost 4, with 14 bases in between. CDR1 and CDR2 from the germline V gene are LNHDA and SQIVND (reference sequence). The CDR3 sequence is 13 residues long. This clone was picked up one time. The antigen is undetermined. Findings and limits, study-wide: Certain nonresponders additionally had low normalized T-cell clonal expansion.

Libraries were prepared by immunoSEQ multiplex PCR; TCRdb keeps only in-frame clonotypes and omits some of them. The sample holds 45,000 or so clones, 80% seen once. This specimen consisted of CD4+ or CD8+ T cells sorted from blood, obtained in a trial of the OX40 agonist ivuxolimab. The chain couples TRBV19 to TRBJ1-1, with D maybe TRBD1 (6 bases). This TCR was sampled from an adult with an advanced solid tumor such as melanoma, head and neck, liver or kidney cancer. The CDR3 DNA sequence: TGTGCCAGTGAACAGGGAGCCGGCACTGAAGCTTTCTTT. Amino acid sequence: CASEQGAGTEAFF.